This TCR beta chain was documented in a study of blood T cell repertoires in COVID-19. Study context: Sample material is recorded as cDNA or gDNA derived from T cells, B-cell-depleted T cells, or PBMCs.

The germline V gene encodes CDR1 SGHTA and CDR2 FQGTGA. V lost 3 bases and J 7 bases, leaving 13 bases between the germline ends. The CDR3 length is 13 residues. Original data processing: Estimation of nucleated cell counts relied on the amplification of reference gene primers. Generated by immunoSEQ multiplex PCR, the TCRdb table keeps only in-frame clones and is missing some. The DNA gave D and trimming, while V, J and clone size come from that table. The sample carries a few hundred thousand clones, roughly 90% recorded once. J is TRBJ2-7 and V is TRBV7-3, with D perhaps TRBD1 (5 bases). The sequenced sample consisted of peripheral blood. The source is a man in his forties with acute or convalescent COVID-19. CDR3 bases: TGTGCCAGCAGCTTCAGCAAGGGGAATGAGCAGTACTTC. Amino acids: CASSFSKGNEQYF.